Reported below is one T cell receptor (beta chain). Its antigen is not identified. The entry originates in a study of CXCR3-negative and CXCR3-positive naive CD8 T cells. About the research overall: There were roughly 140 million TRB reads altogether, and each library had about 1.5 +/- 0.3 million of them.

Sorting yielded triplicates of 300,000 to 350,000 cells for each CD8+ T cell subset. TRB cDNA libraries were made by UMI-labeled 5' RACE. TCRdb reprocessed the 5' RACE reads, with one entry per CDR3 protein and no DNA. Listed are approximately 40,000 distinct CDR3 sequences; roughly 14% falls within the top ten. Study results and caveats: Both naive subsets had comparably high diversity; memory CD8+ cells much lower. With respect to TRBV-TRBJ usage, naive CXCR3-negative and CXCR3-positive cells were similar; memory differed.

The specimen sequenced was memory CD8+ T cells from blood. This sequence was found in a human donor in good health. Some clones in this sample may be carry-over from other donors' samples.

The CDR3 region is CASRVGVPRPLEETQYF. The chain is built from TRBV28 and TRBJ2-5; TCRdb gives TRBD1 as the D gene, but with no DNA this cannot be confirmed. CDR1 is MDHEN, CDR2 SYDVKM, per germline. This CDR3 is built from 17 residues.